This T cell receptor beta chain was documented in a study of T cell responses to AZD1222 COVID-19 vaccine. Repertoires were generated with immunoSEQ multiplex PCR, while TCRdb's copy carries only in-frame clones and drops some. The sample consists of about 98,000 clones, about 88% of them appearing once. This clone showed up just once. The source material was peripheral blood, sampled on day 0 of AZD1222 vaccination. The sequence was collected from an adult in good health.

The CDR3: CASSQVADTYEQYF. Here the CDR3 DNA reads TGCGCCAGCAGCCAAGTGGCAGACACCTACGAGCAGTACTTC. This chain connects TRBV4-3 to TRBJ2-7; D unclear. CDR3 size: 14 residues. Germline V lookup: CDR1 LGHNA, CDR2 YSLEER. V lost 1 base to trimming and J lost 2 bases, with 9 bases between them.